This is a list of T cell receptor beta chains from one sample in a study of regulatory dendritic cells for organ transplantation. Libraries were prepared by immunoSEQ multiplex PCR; TCRdb keeps only in-frame clonotypes and omits some of them. The table shows roughly 20,000 clones, with around 80% occurring only once. Their antigen targets remain unknown. The specimen was memory CD4+ T cells from blood cultured with regulatory dendritic cells. The origin of the receptors is a human donor in good health. The CDR3 runs from the conserved cysteine through the conserved F or W. The order of the fields is D gene, clone size, V gene, J gene, CDR3 protein, CDR3 DNA. A D gene is named only where the DNA matches it firmly. Rows give clone size only sometimes, using once, few, many, or a class for an expanded clone.

d_gene: .
abundance: .
v_gene: TRBV7-8
j_gene: TRBJ2-3
CDR3aa: CASTLRQSGNTQYF
CDR3nt: TGTGCCAGCACCCTTCGGCAATCCGGCAATACGCAGTATTTT

d_gene: TRBD1
abundance: few
v_gene: TRBV14
j_gene: TRBJ1-5
CDR3aa: CASSPPGRGNQPQHF
CDR3nt: TGTGCCAGCAGTCCGCCCGGCAGGGGGAATCAGCCCCAGCATTTT

d_gene: .
abundance: .
v_gene: TRBV4-1
j_gene: TRBJ2-6
CDR3aa: CASSQDIQISGANVLTF
CDR3nt: TGCGCCAGCAGCCAAGATATCCAAATTTCTGGGGCCAACGTCCTGACTTTC

d_gene: .
abundance: .
v_gene: TRBV19
j_gene: TRBJ1-2
CDR3aa: CASSIGAGPYGYTF
CDR3nt: TGTGCCAGTAGTATCGGGGCAGGACCCTATGGCTACACCTTC

d_gene: .
abundance: .
v_gene: TRBV10-1
j_gene: TRBJ2-2
CDR3aa: CASSEGVEGTGELFF
CDR3nt: TGCGCCAGCAGTGAAGGGGTCGAGGGGACCGGGGAGCTGTTTTTT

d_gene: .
abundance: .
v_gene: TRBV6-4
j_gene: TRBJ2-2
CDR3aa: CASSDGTNTGELFF
CDR3nt: TGTGCCAGCAGTGACGGGACTAACACCGGGGAGCTGTTTTTT

d_gene: .
abundance: .
v_gene: TRBV27
j_gene: TRBJ2-7
CDR3aa: CASRTTAYEQYF
CDR3nt: TGTGCCAGCAGAACCACCGCCTACGAGCAGTACTTC

d_gene: .
abundance: .
v_gene: TRBV30
j_gene: TRBJ1-2
CDR3aa: CAWSAHDGYTF
CDR3nt: TGTGCCTGGAGCGCACATGATGGCTACACCTTC

d_gene: .
abundance: .
v_gene: TRBV19
j_gene: TRBJ1-1
CDR3aa: CASNRVGYTEAFF
CDR3nt: TGTGCCAGTAATCGGGTCGGTTACACTGAAGCTTTCTTT

d_gene: TRBD2
abundance: few
v_gene: TRBV7-2
j_gene: TRBJ2-3
CDR3aa: CAGGRAGDTQYF
CDR3nt: TGTGCCGGCGGGAGGGCCGGAGATACGCAGTATTTT

d_gene: TRBD2
abundance: .
v_gene: TRBV28
j_gene: TRBJ2-7
CDR3aa: CASSLAGLAGGSSSYEQYF
CDR3nt: TGTGCCAGCAGTTTAGCGGGACTAGCGGGAGGATCAAGCTCCTACGAGCAGTACTTC

d_gene: .
abundance: .
v_gene: TRBV27
j_gene: TRBJ2-1
CDR3aa: CASSLEGRSLYYNEQFF
CDR3nt: TGTGCCAGCAGTTTAGAGGGGCGCTCGCTTTATTACAATGAGCAGTTCTTC

d_gene: TRBD2
abundance: .
v_gene: TRBV11-3
j_gene: TRBJ2-3
CDR3aa: CASSSGLAPSDTQYF
CDR3nt: TGTGCCAGCAGCTCGGGACTAGCCCCCTCGGATACGCAGTATTTT

d_gene: .
abundance: .
v_gene: TRBV7-2
j_gene: TRBJ2-5
CDR3aa: CASSLGRYRETQYF
CDR3nt: TGTGCCAGCAGCTTAGGACGGTATCGGGAGACCCAGTACTTC

d_gene: .
abundance: .
v_gene: TRBV6-5
j_gene: TRBJ1-2
CDR3aa: CATRGRRANYGYTF
CDR3nt: TGTGCCACCAGGGGTAGGAGAGCTAACTATGGCTACACCTTC

d_gene: .
abundance: .
v_gene: TRBV10-3
j_gene: TRBJ1-2
CDR3aa: CAISGGAHGYTF
CDR3nt: TGTGCCATCAGTGGGGGCGCCCATGGCTACACCTTC

d_gene: .
abundance: .
v_gene: TRBV19
j_gene: TRBJ1-5
CDR3aa: CASSIGIGGNQPQHF
CDR3nt: TGTGCCAGTAGTATAGGTATAGGGGGCAATCAGCCCCAGCATTTT

d_gene: .
abundance: .
v_gene: TRBV6-6
j_gene: TRBJ1-2
CDR3aa: CASSYYVGQGRDGYTF
CDR3nt: TGTGCCAGCAGTTACTACGTAGGTCAGGGTAGAGATGGCTACACCTTC

d_gene: .
abundance: .
v_gene: TRBV28
j_gene: TRBJ1-3
CDR3aa: CASSFGQPGNTIYF
CDR3nt: TGTGCCAGCAGTTTCGGACAGCCGGGAAACACCATATATTTT

d_gene: .
abundance: once
v_gene: TRBV7-9
j_gene: TRBJ2-1
CDR3aa: CASSLDGRSYNEQFF
CDR3nt: TGTGCCAGCAGCTTAGACGGTCGCTCCTACAATGAGCAGTTCTTC

d_gene: TRBD2
abundance: .
v_gene: TRBV18
j_gene: TRBJ2-7
CDR3aa: CASSPALGTSGEAYEQYF
CDR3nt: TGTGCCAGCTCACCGGCTTTAGGGACTAGCGGTGAAGCCTACGAGCAGTACTTC

d_gene: TRBD2
abundance: .
v_gene: TRBV30
j_gene: TRBJ2-3
CDR3aa: CAWTLGLAGGADTQYF
CDR3nt: TGTGCCTGGACCCTCGGACTAGCGGGAGGGGCAGATACGCAGTATTTT

d_gene: TRBD1
abundance: .
v_gene: TRBV7-2
j_gene: TRBJ2-7
CDR3aa: CASSLGRTGGAYFCHF
CDR3nt: TGTGCCAGCAGCTTAGGGCGGACAGGGGGCGCGTATTTCTGCCACTTC

d_gene: .
abundance: .
v_gene: TRBV5-6
j_gene: TRBJ1-5
CDR3aa: CASSLTGRNNQPQHF
CDR3nt: TGTGCCAGCAGCTTGACGGGACGGAATAATCAGCCCCAGCATTTT

d_gene: .
abundance: .
v_gene: TRBV12-5
j_gene: TRBJ1-5
CDR3aa: CASGLGPQPQHF
CDR3nt: TGTGCTAGTGGTTTGGGTCCACAGCCCCAGCATTTT

d_gene: TRBD1
abundance: .
v_gene: TRBV10-3
j_gene: TRBJ2-1
CDR3aa: CAISPGQGGNEQFF
CDR3nt: TGTGCCATCAGCCCGGGACAGGGAGGTAATGAGCAGTTCTTC

d_gene: .
abundance: .
v_gene: TRBV7-2
j_gene: TRBJ2-1
CDR3aa: CASSRAGYSYNEQFF
CDR3nt: TGTGCCAGCAGTCGGGCAGGGTACTCCTACAATGAGCAGTTCTTC

d_gene: .
abundance: .
v_gene: TRBV4-1
j_gene: TRBJ1-1
CDR3aa: CASSHLIGQRNTEAFF
CDR3nt: TGCGCCAGCAGCCACCTTATCGGACAGCGGAACACTGAAGCTTTCTTT

d_gene: TRBD1
abundance: .
v_gene: TRBV5-4
j_gene: TRBJ2-3
CDR3aa: CASSSQTGGADTQYF
CDR3nt: TGTGCCAGCAGCTCTCAAACAGGGGGCGCAGATACGCAGTATTTT

d_gene: TRBD1
abundance: .
v_gene: TRBV25-1
j_gene: TRBJ1-1
CDR3aa: CASIPPWGQGTEAFF
CDR3nt: TGTGCCAGCATTCCCCCCTGGGGACAGGGAACTGAAGCTTTCTTT

d_gene: TRBD1
abundance: .
v_gene: TRBV2
j_gene: TRBJ1-1
CDR3aa: CASRGDRVGSDTEAFF
CDR3nt: TGTGCCAGCAGAGGCGACAGGGTTGGTTCGGACACTGAAGCTTTCTTT

d_gene: .
abundance: .
v_gene: TRBV19
j_gene: TRBJ2-3
CDR3aa: CASSIAVQGIDTQYF
CDR3nt: TGTGCCAGTAGTATAGCTGTGCAGGGCATAGATACGCAGTATTTT

d_gene: .
abundance: few
v_gene: TRBV25-1
j_gene: TRBJ2-2
CDR3aa: CASSAKTENTGELFF
CDR3nt: TGTGCCAGCAGTGCCAAGACAGAGAACACCGGGGAGCTGTTTTTT

d_gene: TRBD2
abundance: .
v_gene: TRBV2
j_gene: TRBJ2-1
CDR3aa: CASRTSGSYEQFF
CDR3nt: TGTGCCAGCAGGACTAGCGGGAGTTATGAGCAGTTCTTC

d_gene: .
abundance: once
v_gene: TRBV10-2
j_gene: TRBJ2-3
CDR3aa: CASKPNQDRGDTQYF
CDR3nt: TGCGCCAGCAAACCCAATCAGGACAGAGGTGATACGCAGTATTTT

d_gene: .
abundance: .
v_gene: TRBV27
j_gene: TRBJ1-1
CDR3aa: CASSLRTINTEAFF
CDR3nt: TGTGCCAGCAGTTTAAGGACAATAAACACTGAAGCTTTCTTT

d_gene: .
abundance: .
v_gene: TRBV7-2
j_gene: TRBJ2-2
CDR3aa: CASSLQRNTGELFF
CDR3nt: TGTGCCAGCAGCTTACAGCGGAACACCGGGGAGCTGTTTTTT

d_gene: .
abundance: .
v_gene: TRBV29-1
j_gene: TRBJ1-4
CDR3aa: CSVLDSATNEKLFF
CDR3nt: TGCAGCGTGTTAGACAGTGCAACTAATGAAAAACTGTTTTTT

d_gene: TRBD1
abundance: .
v_gene: TRBV29-1
j_gene: TRBJ1-2
CDR3aa: CSAKRDSNYGYTF
CDR3nt: TGCAGCGCTAAACGGGACAGCAACTATGGCTACACCTTC

d_gene: .
abundance: .
v_gene: TRBV5-1
j_gene: TRBJ2-3
CDR3aa: CASSLEGRSTDTQYF
CDR3nt: TGCGCCAGCAGCTTGGAAGGACGGAGCACAGATACGCAGTATTTT

d_gene: .
abundance: .
v_gene: TRBV7-2
j_gene: TRBJ2-3
CDR3aa: CASSLDRVSPDTQYF
CDR3nt: TGTGCCAGCAGCTTAGATCGCGTTAGCCCAGATACGCAGTATTTT

d_gene: TRBD2
abundance: .
v_gene: TRBV6-1
j_gene: TRBJ2-5
CDR3aa: CASETSGSGETQYF
CDR3nt: TGTGCCAGCGAGACTAGCGGGAGCGGAGAGACCCAGTACTTC

d_gene: .
abundance: few
v_gene: TRBV2
j_gene: TRBJ1-6
CDR3aa: CASSRATGRNSPLHF
CDR3nt: TGTGCCAGCAGCCGAGCTACAGGGCGCAATTCACCCCTCCACTTT

d_gene: .
abundance: .
v_gene: TRBV6-5
j_gene: TRBJ1-5
CDR3aa: CASSYSTGDQPQHF
CDR3nt: TGTGCCAGCAGTTACTCGACGGGCGACCAGCCCCAGCATTTT